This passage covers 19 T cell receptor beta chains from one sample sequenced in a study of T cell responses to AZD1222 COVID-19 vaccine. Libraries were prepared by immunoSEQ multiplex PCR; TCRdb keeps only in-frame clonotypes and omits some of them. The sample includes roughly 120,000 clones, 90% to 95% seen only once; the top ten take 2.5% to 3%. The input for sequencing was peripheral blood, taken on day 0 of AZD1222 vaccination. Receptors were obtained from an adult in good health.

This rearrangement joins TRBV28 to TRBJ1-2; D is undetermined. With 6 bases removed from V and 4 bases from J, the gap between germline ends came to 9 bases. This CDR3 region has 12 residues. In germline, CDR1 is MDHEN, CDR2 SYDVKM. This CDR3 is CASRSEIYGYTF. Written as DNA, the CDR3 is TGTGCCAGCAGATCAGAAATCTATGGCTACACCTTC.

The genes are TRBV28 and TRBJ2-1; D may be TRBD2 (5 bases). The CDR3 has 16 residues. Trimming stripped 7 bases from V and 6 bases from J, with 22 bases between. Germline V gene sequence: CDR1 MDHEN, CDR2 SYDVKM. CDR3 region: CASTVSGTVVGNEQFF. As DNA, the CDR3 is TGTGCCAGCACCGTCAGCGGTACAGTCGTAGGCAATGAGCAGTTCTTC.

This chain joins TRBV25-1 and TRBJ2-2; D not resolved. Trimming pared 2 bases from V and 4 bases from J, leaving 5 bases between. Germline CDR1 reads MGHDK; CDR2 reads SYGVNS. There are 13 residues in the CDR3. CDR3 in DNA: TGTGCCAGCAGTGAAGTTACCACCGGGGAGCTGTTTTTT. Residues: CASSEVTTGELFF.

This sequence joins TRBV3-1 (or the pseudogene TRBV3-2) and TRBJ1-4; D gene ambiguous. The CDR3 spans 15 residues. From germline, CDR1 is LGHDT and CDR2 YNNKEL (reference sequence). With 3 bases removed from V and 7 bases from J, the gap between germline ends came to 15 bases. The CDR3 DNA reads TGTGCCAGCAGCCATACGCACGAAGGGAGTGAAAAACTGTTTTTT. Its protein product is CASSHTHEGSEKLFF.

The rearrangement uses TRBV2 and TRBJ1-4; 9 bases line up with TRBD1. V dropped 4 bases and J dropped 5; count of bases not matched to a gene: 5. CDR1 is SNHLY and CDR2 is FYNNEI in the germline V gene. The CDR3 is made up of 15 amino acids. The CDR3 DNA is TGTGCCAGCAGTGGCCCGGGACAGGGAAATGAAAAACTGTTTTTT. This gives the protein CASSGPGQGNEKLFF. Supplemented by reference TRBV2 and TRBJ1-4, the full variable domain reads EPEVTQTPSHQVTQMGQEVILRCVPISNHLYFYWYRQILGQKVEFLVSFYNNEISEKSEIFDDQFSVERPDGSNFTLKIRSTKLEDSAMYFCASSGPGQGNEKLFFGSGTQLSVL.

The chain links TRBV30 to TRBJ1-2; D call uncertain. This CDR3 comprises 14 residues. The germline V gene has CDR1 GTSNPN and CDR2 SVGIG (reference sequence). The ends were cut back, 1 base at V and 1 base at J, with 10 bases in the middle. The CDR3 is CAWSGAGLNYGYTF. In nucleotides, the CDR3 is TGTGCCTGGAGTGGAGCGGGCCTTAACTATGGCTACACCTTC.

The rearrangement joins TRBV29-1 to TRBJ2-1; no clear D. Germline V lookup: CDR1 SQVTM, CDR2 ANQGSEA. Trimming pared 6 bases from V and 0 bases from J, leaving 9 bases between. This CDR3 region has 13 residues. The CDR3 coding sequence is TGCAGCGTCCTGCCTCTCTCCTACAATGAGCAGTTCTTC. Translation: CSVLPLSYNEQFF.

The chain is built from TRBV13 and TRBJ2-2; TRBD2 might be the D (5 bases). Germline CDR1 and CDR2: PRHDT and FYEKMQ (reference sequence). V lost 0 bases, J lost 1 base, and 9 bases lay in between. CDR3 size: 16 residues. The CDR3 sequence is CASSLGIRGNTGELFF. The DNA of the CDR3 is TGTGCCAGCAGCTTAGGTATCCGGGGGAACACCGGGGAGCTGTTTTTT.

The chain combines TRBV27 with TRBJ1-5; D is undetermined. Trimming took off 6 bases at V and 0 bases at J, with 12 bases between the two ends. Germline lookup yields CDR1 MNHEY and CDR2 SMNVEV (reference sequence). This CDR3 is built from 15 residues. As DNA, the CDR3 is TGTGCCAGCAGGTTCGGCGGTGGTAGCAATCAGCCCCAGCATTTT. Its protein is CASRFGGGSNQPQHF.

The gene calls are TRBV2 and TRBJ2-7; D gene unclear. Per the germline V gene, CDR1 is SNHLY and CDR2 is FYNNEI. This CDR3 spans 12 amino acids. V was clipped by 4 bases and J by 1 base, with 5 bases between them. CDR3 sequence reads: CASSGTSYEQYF. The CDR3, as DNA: TGTGCCAGCAGTGGGACGTCCTACGAGCAGTACTTC.

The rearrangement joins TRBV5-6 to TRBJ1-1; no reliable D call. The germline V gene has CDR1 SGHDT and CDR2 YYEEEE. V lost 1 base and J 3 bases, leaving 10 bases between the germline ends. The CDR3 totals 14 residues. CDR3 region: CASSLRKVYTEAFF. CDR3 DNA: TGTGCCAGCAGCTTGCGGAAGGTGTACACTGAAGCTTTCTTT. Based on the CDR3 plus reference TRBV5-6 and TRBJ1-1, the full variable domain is DAGVTQSPTHLIKTRGQQVTLRCSPKSGHDTVSWYQQALGQGPQFIFQYYEEEERQRGNFPDRFSGHQFPNYSSELNVNALLLGDSALYLCASSLRKVYTEAFFGQGTRLTVV.

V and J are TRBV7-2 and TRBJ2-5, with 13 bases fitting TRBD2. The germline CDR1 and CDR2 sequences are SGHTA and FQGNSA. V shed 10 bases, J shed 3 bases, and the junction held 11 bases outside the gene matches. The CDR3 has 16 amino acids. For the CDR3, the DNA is TGTGCCACCTCAGGACTAGCGGGAGAAATAGAAGAGACCCAGTACTTC. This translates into CATSGLAGEIEETQYF.

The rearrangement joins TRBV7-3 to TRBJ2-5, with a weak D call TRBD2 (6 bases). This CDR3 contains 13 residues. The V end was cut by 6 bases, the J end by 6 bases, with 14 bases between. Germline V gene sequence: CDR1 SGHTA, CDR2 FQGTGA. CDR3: CASSVGRGKTQYF. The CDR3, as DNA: TGTGCCAGCAGTGTGGGACGCGGGAAGACCCAGTACTTC.

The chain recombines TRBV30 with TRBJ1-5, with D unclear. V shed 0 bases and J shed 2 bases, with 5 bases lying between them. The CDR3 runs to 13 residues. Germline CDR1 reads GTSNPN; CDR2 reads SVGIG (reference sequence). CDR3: CAWSVGGNQPQHF. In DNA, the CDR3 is TGTGCCTGGAGTGTAGGAGGCAATCAGCCCCAGCATTTT.

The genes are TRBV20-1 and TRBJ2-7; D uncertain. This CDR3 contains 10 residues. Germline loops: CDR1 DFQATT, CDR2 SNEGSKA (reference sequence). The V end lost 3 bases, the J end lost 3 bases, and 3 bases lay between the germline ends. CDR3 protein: CSARVYEQYF. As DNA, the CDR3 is TGCAGTGCTAGGGTCTACGAGCAGTACTTC.

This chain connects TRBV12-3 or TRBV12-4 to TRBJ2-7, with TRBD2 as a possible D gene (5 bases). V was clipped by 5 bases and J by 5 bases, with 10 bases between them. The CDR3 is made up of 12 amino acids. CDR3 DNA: TGTGCCAGCAGTGAGGGATCCCACGAGCAGTACTTC. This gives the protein CASSEGSHEQYF.

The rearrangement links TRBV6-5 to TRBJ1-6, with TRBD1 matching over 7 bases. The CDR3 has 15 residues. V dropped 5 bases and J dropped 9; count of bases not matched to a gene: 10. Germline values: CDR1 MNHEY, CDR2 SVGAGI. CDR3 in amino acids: CASSPHQGDPSPLHF. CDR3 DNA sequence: TGTGCCAGCAGTCCCCATCAGGGGGACCCTTCACCCCTCCACTTT.

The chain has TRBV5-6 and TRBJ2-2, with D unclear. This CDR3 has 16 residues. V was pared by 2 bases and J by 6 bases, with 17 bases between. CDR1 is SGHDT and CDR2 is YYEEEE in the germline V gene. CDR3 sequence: CASSFERISIAGELFF. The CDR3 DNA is TGTGCCAGCAGCTTCGAGCGTATCTCAATAGCCGGGGAGCTGTTTTTT.

DNA of the CDR3: TGTGCCAGCAGGCCCTACAGAACATACACTGAAGCTTTCTTT. It yields the protein CASRPYRTYTEAFF. The J gene is TRBJ1-1, the V gene TRBV27; D unresolved. Germline CDR1 is MNHEY and CDR2 is SMNVEV (reference sequence). The length of the CDR3 is 14 residues. V was shortened by 6 bases and J by 3 bases, with 14 bases between the two germline ends.